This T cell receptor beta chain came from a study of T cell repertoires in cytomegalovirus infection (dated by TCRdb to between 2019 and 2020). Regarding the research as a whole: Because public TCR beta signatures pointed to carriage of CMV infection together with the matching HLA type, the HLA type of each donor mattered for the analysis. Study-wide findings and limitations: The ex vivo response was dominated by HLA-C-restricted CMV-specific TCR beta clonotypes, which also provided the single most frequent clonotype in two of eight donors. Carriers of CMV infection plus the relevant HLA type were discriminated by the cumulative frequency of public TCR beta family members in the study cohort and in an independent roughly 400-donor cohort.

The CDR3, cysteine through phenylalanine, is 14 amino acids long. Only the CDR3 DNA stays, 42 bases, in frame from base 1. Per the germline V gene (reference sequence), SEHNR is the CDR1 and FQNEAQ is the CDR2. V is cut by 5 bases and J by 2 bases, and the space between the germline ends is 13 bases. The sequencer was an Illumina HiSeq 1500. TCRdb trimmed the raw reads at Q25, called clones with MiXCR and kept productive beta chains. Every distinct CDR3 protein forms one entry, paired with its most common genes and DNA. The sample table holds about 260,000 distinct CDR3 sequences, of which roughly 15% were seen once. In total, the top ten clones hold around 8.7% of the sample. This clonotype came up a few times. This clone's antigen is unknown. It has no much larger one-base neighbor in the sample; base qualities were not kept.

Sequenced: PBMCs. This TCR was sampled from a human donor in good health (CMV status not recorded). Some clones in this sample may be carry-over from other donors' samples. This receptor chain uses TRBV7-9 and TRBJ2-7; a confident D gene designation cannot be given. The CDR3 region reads CASSPVGSTYEQYF. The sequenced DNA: TGTGCCAGCAGCCCGGTTGGGTCAACCTACGAGCAGTACTTC.